The sequence of this TCR beta chain was determined in a study of blood T cell repertoires in COVID-19. Across the study: Specimens from acute and convalescent COVID-19 originated in the United States, Italy and Spain. The cDNA or gDNA used as material had been derived from T cells, B-cell-depleted T cells, or PBMCs.

As processed by the authors: Nucleated cell number was recorded as an estimate derived from reference gene primer amplification. TCRdb's table, derived via immunoSEQ multiplex PCR, lists solely in-frame clones and lacks some. V and J calls and clone size are given by that table; D and trimming were obtained from the DNA. The sample records around 25,000 clones, just over 90% being singletons. This CDR3 is 14 amino acids long. Germline V gives CDR1 SGHAT, CDR2 FQNNGV. Between the trimmed V and J ends, which lost 1 base and 4 bases, there was a span of 11 bases. The rearrangement joins TRBV11-2 to TRBJ2-7; maybe TRBD1 (5 bases). Sample: peripheral blood. The clonotype originates from a human donor in a cohort sampled during active COVID-19. The CDR3 bases are TGTGCCAGCAGCTTAGCCTCTGGGGCATACGAGCAGTACTTC. Its translation is CASSLASGAYEQYF. Supplemented by reference TRBV11-2 and TRBJ2-7, the full variable domain reads EAGVAQSPRYKIIEKRQSVAFWCNPISGHATLYWYQQILGQGPKLLIQFQNNGVVDDSQLPKDRFSAERLKGVDSTLKIQPAKLEDSAVYLCASSLASGAYEQYFGPGTRLTVT.